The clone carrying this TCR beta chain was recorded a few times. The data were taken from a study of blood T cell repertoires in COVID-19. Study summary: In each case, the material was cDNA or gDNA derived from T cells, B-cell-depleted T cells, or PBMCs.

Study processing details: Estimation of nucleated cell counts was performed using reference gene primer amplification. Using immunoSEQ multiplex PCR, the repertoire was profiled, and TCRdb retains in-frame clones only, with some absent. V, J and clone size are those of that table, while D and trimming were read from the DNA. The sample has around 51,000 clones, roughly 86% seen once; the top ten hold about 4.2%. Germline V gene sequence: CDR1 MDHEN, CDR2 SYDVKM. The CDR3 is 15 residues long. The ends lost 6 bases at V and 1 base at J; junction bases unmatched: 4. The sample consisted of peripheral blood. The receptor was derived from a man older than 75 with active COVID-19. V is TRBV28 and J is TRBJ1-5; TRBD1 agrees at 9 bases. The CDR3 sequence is CASRSGTGSNQPQHF. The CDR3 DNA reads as TGTGCCAGCAGGTCCGGGACAGGGAGCAATCAGCCCCAGCATTTT. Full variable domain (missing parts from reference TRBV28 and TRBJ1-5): DVKVTQSSRYLVKRTGEKVFLECVQDMDHENMFWYRQDPGLGLRLIYFSYDVKMKEKGDIPEGYSVSREKKERFSLILESASTNQTSMYLCASRSGTGSNQPQHFGDGTRLSIL.